Listed here is a single T cell receptor beta chain. Its antigen target is currently unknown. No clone much larger than this one lies a single base away; base qualities are absent. The collaborating institutions used their own protocols to collect whole blood in K2EDTA tubes. For TCRbeta analysis, collaborators shipped samples as frozen whole blood, isolated PBMCs, or DNA extracted from either of those sample types. The CDR3 spans 15 residues, from the cysteine through the phenylalanine. Only the CDR3 portion is preserved as DNA: 45 bases, with reading frame beginning at the first base. The germline V gene specifies SGHVS as CDR1 and FNYEAQ as CDR2. V sheds 3 bases and J sheds 2 bases, leaving 12 bases between their ends. The record originates from a study of blood T cell repertoires in COVID-19 (dated by TCRdb to the early 2020s). General notes on the study: Samples covering the acute and convalescent phases of COVID-19 were provided by collaborators in the United States, Italy and Spain. The samples were drawn from the first 160 participants of the ongoing ImmuneRACE study and from 950 to 1,500 subjects provided by 6 global collaborators. Nearly every sample came with metadata listing a de-identified subject ID, COVID-19 status, age in years and sex. Subjects who had been exposed to COVID-19, were actively infected with it, or had recovered from it provided the deeply sampled blood TCRbeta repertoires that made up the dataset. A freely available public database, intended as a resource for researchers studying the immune response to SARS-CoV-2, is where the repertoires were released. Where available, HLA class I and class II types were obtained from metadata supplied by the sample provider rather than from assay-based typing. The prospective study material was composed of cDNA or gDNA derived from T cells, B-cell-depleted T cells, or PBMCs. Results and caveats for the whole study, not just this receptor: The amount of clinical and demographic metadata varied by source and participant and was provided uncurated.

TCRbeta CDR3 regions were amplified from genomic DNA by means of the immunoSEQ Assay, a bias-controlled multiplex PCR. Under the source paper's analysis protocol: The number of nucleated cells in each sample was estimated from the amplification of reference gene primers within the assay. To quantify the absolute abundance of each unique TCRbeta CDR3 rearrangement, sequence reads were collapsed and filtered. Productive Simpson clonality was computed per sample as the square root of Simpson's diversity index over productive rearrangements. TCRdb took this table from immuneACCESS and kept in-frame rearrangements with V and J called. Such tables lack part of the clones; where checked against another copy, unresolved V genes explain under half of the gap, and the rest is unexplained. The V and J calls and clone size were taken over from that table, and D and trimming were inferred from the DNA. The sample has tens of thousands of clones on record, just under 90% of them singletons. The ten biggest clones cover roughly 1.4% of the sample.

The rearranged chain carries TRBV7-6 and TRBJ2-3; TRBD2 is a weak D gene call, 6 bases matching. The clonotype originates from a man in his fifties or sixties with acute or convalescent COVID-19. Sequenced material: peripheral blood. The bases are TGTGCCAGCAGCTTTCTACTAGCTCCCACAGATACGCAGTATTTT. It specifies CASSFLLAPTDTQYF.